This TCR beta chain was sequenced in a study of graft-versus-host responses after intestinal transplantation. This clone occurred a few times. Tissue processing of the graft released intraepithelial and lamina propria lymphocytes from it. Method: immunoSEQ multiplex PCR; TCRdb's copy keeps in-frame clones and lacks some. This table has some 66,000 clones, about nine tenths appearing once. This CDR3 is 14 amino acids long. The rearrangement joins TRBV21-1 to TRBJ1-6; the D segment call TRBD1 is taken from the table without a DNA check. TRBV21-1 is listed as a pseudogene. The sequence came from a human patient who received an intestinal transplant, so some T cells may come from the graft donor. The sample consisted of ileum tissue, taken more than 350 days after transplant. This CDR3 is CASSIGHNNSPLHF. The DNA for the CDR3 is TGTGCCAGCAGCATAGGACATAACAATTCACCCCTCCACTTT.